These 22 T cell receptor beta chains share one sample of origin, sequenced in a study of T cells in women clearing cervical HPV infection. Sequencing was performed with immunoSEQ multiplex PCR; in TCRdb, only in-frame clones are kept and a portion is missing. Its table lists nearly 20,000 clones. Material: blood buffy coat. The receptors here all came from a woman aged 18 to 75 with a cervical HPV16 infection that either progressed to CIN3+ or cleared (not recorded which).

A remark on this clone: The sequenced fragment ends 3 residues before the CDR3 boundary, so the rest is inferred from the germline J gene. The chain recombines TRBV5-1 with TRBJ1-4, with 8 bases aligning to TRBD1. The length of the CDR3 is 15 residues. From germline, CDR1 is SGHRS and CDR2 YFSETQ. V was pared by 0 bases and J by 6 bases, with 4 bases of the junction left unmatched. CDR3 DNA, as far as it was read: TGCGCCAGCAGCTTGGCCGGGACAGGCGATGAAAAA. Translated, it gives CASSLAGTGDEK. The whole CDR3 protein reads CASSLAGTGDEKLFF. The full variable domain, in which reference TRBV5-1 and TRBJ1-4 provide the parts outside the CDR3, is KAGVTQTPRYLIKTRGQQVTLSCSPISGHRSVSWYQQTPGQGLQFLFEYFSETQRNKGNFPGRFSGRQFSNSRSEMNVSTLELGDSALYLCASSLAGTGDEKLFFGSGTQLSVL.

Regarding this clone: The read falls 3 residues short of the CDR3 end, and the missing part is taken from the germline J gene. The chain recombines TRBV10-1 with TRBJ2-1; maybe TRBD1 (6 bases). V shed 10 bases and J shed 7 bases, with 11 bases lying between them. CDR3 length: 11 amino acids. Germline CDR1 WNHNN, CDR2 SYGVQD (reference sequence). The DNA read from the CDR3 is TGCGCCACCAAAACAGGGAATGAG. It codes for CATKTGNE. The full CDR3 protein reads CATKTGNEQFF.

Comments on this clone: The CDR3 end is not reached by the read, which stops 3 residues before it; the germline J gene fills it in. The V gene is TRBV3-1 (or the pseudogene TRBV3-2), the J gene TRBJ2-3; possible D gene TRBD2, 5 bases. The V end lost 4 bases, the J end lost 0 bases, and 8 bases lay between the germline ends. The CDR3 is made up of 14 amino acids. Germline V gene lookup returns CDR1 LGHDT and CDR2 YNNKEL (reference sequence). Partial CDR3 DNA: TGTGCCAGCAGCCTTACTAGTAGCACAGATACG. Its translation is CASSLTSSTDT. The complete CDR3 sequence is CASSLTSSTDTQYF.

With regard to this clone: The CDR3 end falls 3 residues outside the read, so it is completed with the germline J gene. V is TRBV6-1 and J is TRBJ2-1; TRBD1 matches 7 bases. CDR1 and CDR2 from the germline V gene are MNHNS and SASEGT. After removal of 4 bases from V and 7 bases from J, the junction contained 7 bases not matched to a gene. The CDR3 covers 14 residues. The CDR3 is CASSAAGGLNEQFF. Incomplete CDR3 DNA: TGTGCCAGCAGTGCGGCAGGGGGATTAAATGAG.

As regards this clone: Coverage ceases 3 residues before the CDR3 finishes, and the germline J gene fills in the end. The rearrangement uses TRBV15 and TRBJ1-4, with D tentatively TRBD1 (6 bases). The CDR3 is 14 amino acids. With 1 base removed from V and 3 bases from J, the gap between germline ends came to 6 bases. In germline, CDR1 is LNHNV, CDR2 YYDKDF (reference sequence). The chain's CDR3 is CATSRGTANEKLFF. The part of the CDR3 DNA that was read is TGTGCCACCAGCAGAGGGACAGCTAATGAAAAA.

Notes on this clone: With the read ending 3 residues before the CDR3 end, the germline J gene is used to fill in that end. The rearrangement links TRBV12-3 or TRBV12-4 to TRBJ2-3, with D unresolved. This CDR3 has 12 residues. V was shortened by 3 bases and J by 3 bases, with 4 bases between the two germline ends. Incomplete CDR3 DNA: TGTGCCAGCAGTTTTATTACAGATACG. Protein product: CASSFITDT. From start to end, the CDR3 is CASSFITDTQYF.

Of note for this clone: The sequenced fragment ends 3 residues before the CDR3 boundary, so the rest is inferred from the germline J gene. The chain employs TRBV5-1 and TRBJ2-3, with a weak D call TRBD1 (6 bases). The CDR3 contains 15 residues. Trimming stripped 4 bases from V and 0 bases from J, with 12 bases between. Per the germline V gene, CDR1 is SGHRS and CDR2 is YFSETQ. The CDR3 protein is CASSRGGPSTDTQYF. CDR3 bases read: TGCGCCAGCAGCCGAGGGGGACCCAGCACAGATACG.

As concerns this clone: The sequence runs out 3 residues before the end of the CDR3; the remainder is reconstructed from the germline J gene. V and J are TRBV30 and TRBJ2-6; 7 nucleotides align to TRBD1. Unmatched junction bases numbered 7, after V lost 2 bases and J lost 0 bases. The CDR3 extends over 17 amino acids. From germline, CDR1 is GTSNPN and CDR2 SVGIG (reference sequence). The CDR3 sequence is CAWSFSRGSSGANVLTF. CDR3 DNA, as far as it was read: TGTGCCTGGAGTTTTAGCAGGGGGAGCTCTGGGGCCAACGTC. Using reference TRBV30 and TRBJ2-6 for the parts outside the CDR3, the full variable domain is SQTIHQWPATLVQPVGSPLSLECTVEGTSNPNLYWYRQAAGRGLQLLFYSVGIGQISSEVPQNLSASRPQDRQFILSSKKLLLSDSGFYLCAWSFSRGSSGANVLTFGAGSRLTVL.

Of note for this clone: The read is 3 residues too short to cover the CDR3 end, so that end is filled in from the germline J gene. The chain has TRBV12-3 or TRBV12-4 and TRBJ2-1; D is perhaps TRBD2 (6 bases). The CDR3 totals 14 residues. V lost 2 bases, J lost 7 bases, and 12 bases lay in between. The CDR3 is CASSLLRRGNEQFF. The covered CDR3 bases are TGTGCCAGCAGTTTACTCCGTCGGGGGAATGAG.

Points on this clone: The missing CDR3 end, 3 residues past where the read stops, is filled in from the germline J gene. The chain joins TRBV7-6 to TRBJ1-1; possible D gene TRBD1, 6 bases. Trimming took 5 bases from V and 0 from J, leaving 16 bases between them. Germline values: CDR1 SGHVS, CDR2 FNYEAQ. This CDR3 is 16 amino acids long. The CDR3 sequence: CASSPQDSSMNTEAFF. Incomplete CDR3 DNA: TGTGCCAGCAGCCCACAGGACAGTTCCATGAACACTGAA.

For this clone: The CDR3 end is not reached by the read, which stops 3 residues before it; the germline J gene fills it in. The V call is TRBV7-9, the J call TRBJ2-7; the match to TRBD2 covers 10 bases. J lost 6 bases, V lost 0 bases, and 5 bases had no gene match. The CDR3 runs to 15 residues. The germline CDR1 and CDR2 sequences are SEHNR and FQNEAQ (reference sequence). The CDR3 reads CASSLAGTSVAEQYF. CDR3 DNA (partial): TGTGCCAGCAGCTTAGCCGGGACTAGCGTGGCCGAG.

Comment on this clone: The read halts 3 residues ahead of the CDR3 end, with the missing end drawn from the germline J gene. The chain recombines TRBV12-5 with TRBJ1-2; D is perhaps TRBD1 (5 bases). CDR1 LGHNT and CDR2 FRNRAP come from the germline V gene. The germline V and J ends were trimmed by 8 bases and 2 bases, with 9 bases remaining between them. The CDR3 has 12 amino acids. CDR3 DNA, as far as it was read: TGTGCTAGTAACCAGGGAAACTATGGC. Translating gives CASNQGNYG. The complete CDR3 sequence is CASNQGNYGYTF.

A remark on this clone: Coverage ceases 3 residues before the CDR3 finishes, and the germline J gene fills in the end. V is TRBV20-1 and J is TRBJ2-1; possibly TRBD1 for D (5 bases). The CDR3 has 14 residues. The ends were cut back, 1 base at V and 6 bases at J, with 13 bases in the middle. Germline V gene lookup returns CDR1 DFQATT and CDR2 SNEGSKA (reference sequence). Partial CDR3 DNA: TGCAGTGCTAGAGGGCAGGGCGACCCCAATGAG. Translation gives CSARGQGDPNE. The CDR3 in its entirety is CSARGQGDPNEQFF.

Points on this clone: The DNA ends 3 residues before the CDR3 does, and the rest of the CDR3 is filled in from the germline J gene. J is TRBJ2-2 and V is TRBV7-3; TRBD1 or TRBD2 may be the D gene (6 bases each). V was pared by 8 bases and J by 0 bases, with 13 bases between. Germline V gene data show CDR1 as SGHTA and CDR2 as FQGTGA. The CDR3 contains 15 residues. The sequenced CDR3 bases are TGTGCCAGCGCGTCGGAGGGGGCGAACACCGGGGAG. As protein: CASASEGANTGE. From start to end, the CDR3 is CASASEGANTGELFF.

Concerning this clone itself: Sequencing ends 3 residues short of the CDR3 end; the germline J gene provides the rest. The chain has TRBV5-1 and TRBJ2-4; the match to TRBD1 covers 11 bases. Trimming cost V 6 bases and J 5 bases; bases outside gene matches: 4. CDR1 and CDR2 (germline): SGHRS, YFSETQ. This CDR3 region has 14 residues. The sequenced CDR3 bases are TGCGCCAGCAACCTGGGACAGGGGGAAAACATT. This codes for CASNLGQGENI. The full CDR3 protein reads CASNLGQGENIQYF. The whole variable domain, filled in from reference TRBV5-1 and TRBJ2-4, reads KAGVTQTPRYLIKTRGQQVTLSCSPISGHRSVSWYQQTPGQGLQFLFEYFSETQRNKGNFPGRFSGRQFSNSRSEMNVSTLELGDSALYLCASNLGQGENIQYFGAGTRLSVL.

On this clone itself: At one of its ends the junction is not consistent with the germline gene, which may arise from a read error. The read finishes 3 residues shy of the CDR3 end, and the germline J gene is used to complete it. The gene calls are TRBV4-2 and TRBJ2-7; no definite D call. CDR3 length: 16 amino acids. Germline V lookup: CDR1 LGHNA, CDR2 YNFKEQ. The CDR3 bases that were read are TGCGCCAGCAGCCAAGGTCCTTTCATCCTACCCCACGAG. Protein sequence: CASSQGPFILPHE. The whole CDR3 sequence reads CASSQGPFILPHEQYF.

As concerns this clone: The read stops 3 residues short of the end of the CDR3; the missing end is completed from the germline J gene. The chain employs TRBV6-1 and TRBJ2-3, with a tentative D call TRBD2 (5 bases). The CDR3 loop spans 14 amino acids. With 4 bases removed from V and 2 bases from J, the gap between germline ends came to 10 bases. Germline V gene lookup returns CDR1 MNHNS and CDR2 SASEGT. The CDR3 sequence is CASSGGRVTDTQYF. The covered CDR3 bases are TGTGCCAGCAGTGGAGGGCGTGTCACAGATACG.

Comment on this clone: The CDR3 extends 3 residues past the end of the read, so its final part is completed from the germline J gene. The J gene is TRBJ1-5, the V gene TRBV5-5; 8 bases map to TRBD1. The V and J ends lost 4 bases and 6 bases, in that order; junction bases with no gene match: 6. Germline V gene lookup returns CDR1 SGHKS and CDR2 YYEKEE (reference sequence). The CDR3 is made up of 14 amino acids. The CDR3 sequence: CASSRVTGGQPQHF. The sequenced part of the CDR3 DNA is TGTGCCAGCAGCCGAGTCACAGGGGGTCAGCCC.

A word on this clone: The CDR3 end is not reached by the read, which stops 3 residues before it; the germline J gene fills it in. The chain links TRBV19 to TRBJ2-6; D ambiguous. V was shortened by 5 bases and J by 1 base, with 18 bases between the two germline ends. The CDR3 contains 18 residues. The germline V gene has CDR1 LNHDA and CDR2 SQIVND (reference sequence). CDR3 bases read: TGTGCCAGTAGTCCCCGACGCGGATGGGTTTCTGGGGCCAACGTC. It codes for CASSPRRGWVSGANV. The CDR3 in full is CASSPRRGWVSGANVLTF.

On this clone: The CDR3 is cut off 3 residues early in the read; its end comes from the germline J gene. The chain employs TRBV4-1 and TRBJ2-5, with no clear D. Germline CDR1 and CDR2: MGHRA and YSYEKL. CDR3 length: 15 residues. V was trimmed by 1 base and J by 2 bases, leaving 11 bases between them. Partial CDR3 DNA: TGCGCCAGCAGCCAAGTGTCTCAGGCACAAGAGACC. Residues: CASSQVSQAQET. The full-length CDR3 reads as CASSQVSQAQETQYF.

Remarks on this clone: Coverage ceases 3 residues before the CDR3 finishes, and the germline J gene fills in the end. The chain is built from TRBV19 and TRBJ1-3, with a possible D match to TRBD1 (5 bases). The CDR3 spans 14 residues. Trimming removed 2 bases at V and 4 bases at J, with 9 bases between. CDR1 and CDR2 from the germline V gene are LNHDA and SQIVND (reference sequence). The CDR3 spells CASSIRQGGNTIYF. Partial CDR3 DNA: TGTGCCAGTAGTATACGCCAGGGAGGAAACACC.

The sequenced part of the CDR3 DNA is TGCGCCAGCAGCGCAGGGACAGGGTTCACTGAA. Amino acids: CASSAGTGFTE. The entire CDR3 protein reads CASSAGTGFTEAFF. The V and J genes are TRBV5-1 and TRBJ1-1, with 9 bases matching TRBD1. The observed sequence ends 3 residues before the CDR3 terminus, with the missing tail filled in from the germline J gene. This CDR3 comprises 14 residues. Trimming removed 4 bases from V and 4 bases from J; junction bases left unmatched: 5. Germline lookup yields CDR1 SGHRS and CDR2 YFSETQ.